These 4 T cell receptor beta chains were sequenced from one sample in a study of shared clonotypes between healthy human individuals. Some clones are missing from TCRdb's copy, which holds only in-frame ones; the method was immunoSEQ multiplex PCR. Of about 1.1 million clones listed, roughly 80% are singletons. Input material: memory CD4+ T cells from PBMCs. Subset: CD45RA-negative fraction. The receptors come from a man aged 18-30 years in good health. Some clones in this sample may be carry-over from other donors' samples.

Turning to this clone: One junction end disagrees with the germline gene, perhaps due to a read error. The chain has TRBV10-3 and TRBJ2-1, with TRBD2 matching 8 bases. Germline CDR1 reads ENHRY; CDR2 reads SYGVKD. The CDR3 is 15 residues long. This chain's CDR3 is CASSYRREVPNEQFF. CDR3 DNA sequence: TGTGCCAGCAGTTACAGGCGGGAGGTTCCCAATGAGCAGTTCTTC.

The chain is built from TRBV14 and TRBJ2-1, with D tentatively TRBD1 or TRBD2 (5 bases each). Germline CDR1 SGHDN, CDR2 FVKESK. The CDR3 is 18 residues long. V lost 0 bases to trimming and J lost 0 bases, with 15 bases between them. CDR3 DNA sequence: TGTGCCAGCAGCCAAGATCTCGTTACCGGGGCCTCCTACAATGAGCAGTTCTTC. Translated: CASSQDLVTGASYNEQFF. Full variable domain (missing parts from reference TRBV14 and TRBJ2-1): EAGVTQFPSHSVIEKGQTVTLRCDPISGHDNLYWYRRVMGKEIKFLLHFVKESKQDESGMPNNRFLAERTGGTYSTLKVQPAELEDSGVYFCASSQDLVTGASYNEQFFGPGTRLTVL.

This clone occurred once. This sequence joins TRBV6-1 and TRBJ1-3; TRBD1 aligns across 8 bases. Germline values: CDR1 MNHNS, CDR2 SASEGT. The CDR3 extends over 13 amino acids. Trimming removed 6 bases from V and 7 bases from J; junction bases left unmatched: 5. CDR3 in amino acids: CASRTHRGNTIYF. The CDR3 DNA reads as TGTGCCAGCAGAACACACAGGGGGAACACCATATATTTT.

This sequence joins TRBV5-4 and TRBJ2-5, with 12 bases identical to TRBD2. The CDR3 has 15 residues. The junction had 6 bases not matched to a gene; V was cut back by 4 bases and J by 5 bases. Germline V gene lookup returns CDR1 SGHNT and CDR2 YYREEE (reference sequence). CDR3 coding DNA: TGTGCCAGCAGCGGGGCTACTAGCGGGAGGGAGACCCAGTACTTC. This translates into CASSGATSGRETQYF.